These 8 T cell receptor beta chains were sequenced from one sample in a study of cytomegalovirus exposure and HLA in healthy donors. PCR employed 60 Vbeta and 13 Jbeta primers. Generated by immunoSEQ multiplex PCR, the TCRdb table keeps only in-frame clones and is missing some. The sample lists about 160,000 clones; approximately 76% were seen once. Sample: PBMCs. The receptors shown here come from a man between 60 and 75 years old in good health and CMV-seronegative.

V gene TRBV15 combines with J gene TRBJ2-5, with 14 bases aligning to TRBD2. Germline assignment: CDR1 LNHNV and CDR2 YYDKDF (reference sequence). This CDR3 is built from 18 residues. V was pared by 9 bases and J by 2 bases, with 14 bases of the junction left unmatched. For the CDR3, the DNA is TGTGCCACGCAACGGGGGACTAGCGGGGGTGGGGGGCAAGAGACCCAGTACTTC. It is translated as CATQRGTSGGGGQETQYF.

The chain combines TRBV5-1 with TRBJ2-1; TRBD2 agrees at 8 bases. The V segment lost 4 bases and the J segment 7 bases; nucleotides outside the gene matches: 13. The CDR3 is made up of 16 amino acids. Germline CDR1 is SGHRS and CDR2 is YFSETQ. CDR3 residues: CASSTYSSGVGNEQFF. The CDR3 DNA follows: TGCGCCAGCAGCACATATAGTAGCGGGGTTGGGAATGAGCAGTTCTTC.

This clone occurred a few times. This sequence joins TRBV5-5 and TRBJ1-2; 12 nucleotides line up with TRBD1. The CDR3 totals 15 residues. J lost 4 bases, V lost 1 base, and 2 bases had no gene match. Germline CDR1 and CDR2: SGHKS and YYEKEE (reference sequence). This CDR3 is CASSLMGQGAYGYTF. The CDR3 bases are TGTGCCAGCAGCTTGATGGGACAGGGGGCCTATGGCTACACCTTC.

V is TRBV27 and J is TRBJ2-4; no firm D call. CDR1 and CDR2 (germline): MNHEY, SMNVEV (reference sequence). The CDR3 totals 16 residues. Trimming stripped 2 bases from V and 0 bases from J, with 11 bases between. CDR3 in DNA: TGTGCCAGCAGTTTAATACCCACAATAGCCAAAAACATTCAGTACTTC. Translated, it gives CASSLIPTIAKNIQYF.

The V gene is TRBV4-3, the J gene TRBJ2-5; the D is unclear. The DNA matches TRBJ2-7 better at its end, which makes the J call doubtful. The CDR3 sequence is 16 residues long. Germline CDR1 is LGHNA and CDR2 is YSLEER. The CDR3 coding sequence is TGCGCCAGCAGCCAAGACCTGGCGGTGAGCTCCTACGAGCAGTACTTC. Translating gives CASSQDLAVSSYEQYF.

The chain employs TRBV6-5 and TRBJ2-5; TRBD2 matches at 9 bases. The DNA end is a closer match to TRBJ2-7, so the J assignment may be wrong. CDR3 length: 16 amino acids. The germline gives CDR1 MNHEY, CDR2 SVGAGI. This CDR3 reads CASSYSSSGDSYEQYF. CDR3 in DNA: TGTGCCAGCAGTTACTCATCTAGCGGGGACTCCTACGAGCAGTACTTC.

The chain uses TRBV7-9 and TRBJ2-1; D is perhaps TRBD2 (6 bases). Per the germline V gene, CDR1 is SEHNR and CDR2 is FQNEAQ (reference sequence). CDR3 length equals 15 residues. V was shortened by 5 bases and J by 6 bases, with 17 bases between the two germline ends. The CDR3 is CASSPRDSPVNEQFF. As DNA, the CDR3 is TGTGCCAGCAGCCCTCGGGACTCCCCGGTCAATGAGCAGTTCTTC.

The chain carries TRBV28 and TRBJ2-5, with 9 bases fitting TRBD2. Germline CDR1 and CDR2: MDHEN and SYDVKM. The CDR3 covers 13 residues. V shed 2 bases and J 7 bases; nucleotides not matched to a gene: 2. The CDR3: CASSLIAGVTQYF. In DNA form, the CDR3 reads TGTGCCAGCAGTTTAATAGCGGGAGTGACCCAGTACTTC.